Described below is a single T cell receptor beta chain sequence and its context. The sample originates from a study of blood T cell repertoires in COVID-19. Study details: Material from acute and convalescent COVID-19 was sourced from the United States, Italy and Spain. In each case, the material was cDNA or gDNA derived from T cells, B-cell-depleted T cells, or PBMCs.

Original methodology: From reference gene primer amplification, estimates of nucleated cell counts were derived. The data were produced by immunoSEQ multiplex PCR, yet TCRdb's version contains in-frame clones alone and is incomplete. That table is the source of V, J and clone size, and D and trimming were worked out from the DNA. The table has tens of thousands of clones, around 87% seen once; the top ten hold roughly 14%. This receptor was identified in a male donor with acute or convalescent COVID-19. Sequenced: peripheral blood.

CDR3 bases: TGTGCCAGCAGCCCCTGGGAGCGCCCCTACGAGCAGTACTTC. This gives the protein CASSPWERPYEQYF. The rearrangement links TRBV3-1 (or the pseudogene TRBV3-2) to TRBJ2-7; tentatively, D is TRBD2 (5 bases). V shed 4 bases and J shed 2 bases, with 12 bases lying between them. Germline V lookup: CDR1 LGHDT, CDR2 YNNKEL (reference sequence). The CDR3 is 14 residues long.